This TCR beta chain was captured by sequencing in a study of T cells after yellow fever vaccination. This clonotype has ten or more counts. As yet, its antigen is unknown. Study observations and caveats: FACS-sorted repertoires could contain abundant clonotypes contaminating from the bulk population. Subsequent to the booster, the majority of primary-vaccination clones reappeared (under 98% CD4, approximately 85% CD8).

The V gene's germline CDR1 is MNHEY and CDR2 SMNVEV (reference sequence). Germline trimming cut 5 bases from V and 8 bases from J; bases unmatched to any gene: 10. The CDR3 has 15 residues. TCRdb re-called the 5' RACE reads through MiXCR, storing one row per CDR3 protein. The sample contains hundreds of thousands of distinct CDR3 sequences, approximately 3.9% of which appear only once. This clonotype was sampled from a young man who received the YFV17D yellow fever vaccine. This sample comprised PBMCs, obtained on the day of the yellow fever booster vaccination. The chain combines TRBV27 with TRBJ2-3; 10 positions agree with TRBD2. CDR3: CASSPTTSGRTTQYF. Written as DNA, the CDR3 is TGTGCCAGCAGTCCCACGACTAGCGGGCGGACTACGCAGTATTTT.